This TCR beta chain was recorded in a study of T cell repertoires in cytomegalovirus infection. TCRdb re-called the reads through MiXCR, storing one row per CDR3 protein. The top ten hold around 3% of the sample, which has roughly 760,000 distinct CDR3 sequences, less than 40% seen once. The CDR3 runs to 13 residues. Germline V gene lookup returns CDR1 SGHRS and CDR2 YFSETQ. Trimming removed 2 bases at V and 6 bases at J, with 11 bases between. The chain combines TRBV5-1 with TRBJ1-1; D is unclear. The source is a human donor in good health (CMV status not recorded). Some clones in this sample may be carry-over from other donors' samples. The sequenced sample was PBMCs. This CDR3 is CASSLDGVAEAFF. The CDR3 DNA is TGCGCCAGCAGCTTAGACGGTGTGGCTGAAGCTTTCTTT.